These 5 T cell receptor beta chains share one sample of origin, sequenced in a study of T cells in Graves' hyperthyroidism and ophthalmopathy. Authors of the study amplified TCR beta CDR3 regions from RNA transcripts. Researchers ran a first-round RT-PCR on the TCR CDR3 using the HTBI primer set. TCRdb redid the calling of the multiplex PCR reads with MiXCR, one entry per CDR3 protein. This table holds about 600,000 distinct CDR3 sequences, around 15% found once. The sample was blood. Source of these receptors: a woman aged 40 to 49 with Graves' ophthalmopathy.

In this sample, this clonotype turned up many times. The V gene is TRBV12-3 or TRBV12-4, the J gene TRBJ2-1; D is perhaps TRBD2 (6 bases). V was pared by 6 bases and J by 4 bases, with 25 bases between. The CDR3 is 18 amino acids. CDR3 protein: CASSPRFGGRTSYNEQFF. The CDR3 DNA reads TGTGCCAGCAGCCCTAGGTTTGGAGGGAGGACCTCGTACAATGAGCAGTTCTTC.

This clonotype has a count of ten or more. The chain joins TRBV30 to TRBJ2-7, with D perhaps TRBD1 (6 bases). V was shortened by 3 bases and J by 4 bases, with 13 bases between the two germline ends. Germline V gives CDR1 GTSNPN, CDR2 SVGIG (reference sequence). There are 13 residues in the CDR3. In DNA, the CDR3 is TGTGCCTGGAGGAAAACAGGGATGTACGAGCAGTACTTC. Residues: CAWRKTGMYEQYF.

The CDR3 DNA follows: TGTGCCAGCAGCCCCCAACTAGCGGGGGGACCCGGCTCCTACAATGAGCAGTTCTTC. Its translation: CASSPQLAGGPGSYNEQFF. The V and J genes are TRBV7-2 and TRBJ2-1; 12 positions match TRBD2. With 5 bases clipped from V and 0 bases from J, the junction kept 11 bases outside the gene matches. CDR1 SGHTA and CDR2 FQGNSA come from the germline V gene. This CDR3 has 19 amino acids.

The chain is built from TRBV19 and TRBJ1-5; unclear D gene. V was clipped by 4 bases and J by 0 bases, with 10 bases between them. Germline values: CDR1 LNHDA, CDR2 SQIVND (reference sequence). This CDR3 region has 15 residues. CDR3 protein: CASSNAGNSNQPQHF. The CDR3, as DNA: TGTGCCAGTAGTAACGCGGGGAATAGCAATCAGCCCCAGCATTTT.

Many counts were recorded for this clonotype. The chain is built from TRBV5-1 and TRBJ1-2; 7 positions match TRBD1. This CDR3 is 14 amino acids long. V gave up 4 bases and J gave up 4 bases; unmatched junction bases: 7. Germline assignment: CDR1 SGHRS and CDR2 YFSETQ. The CDR3 reads CASSATGNVYGYTF. For the CDR3, the DNA is TGCGCCAGCAGCGCGACAGGGAACGTCTATGGCTACACCTTC.